Described below is a single T cell receptor (beta chain) sequence and its context. The antigen is undetermined. The data were taken from a study of cytomegalovirus exposure and HLA in healthy donors. Overall study results and limits: One later analysis, an examination of the 90 to 150 validation repertoires, found that first-cohort TCR clusters tended to co-occur in them. In vitro confirmation showed three CMV-associated chains to be CMV antigen specific.

Looked up from germline, CDR1 is SNHLY and CDR2 is FYNNEI. Germline trimming cut 4 bases from V and 4 bases from J; bases unmatched to any gene: 10. The CDR3 runs 15 residues. The method was immunoSEQ multiplex PCR; TCRdb's version includes in-frame clones alone and lacks a portion of them. The sample includes tens of thousands of clones, around 95% of them seen just once. The TCR originated in a young man in good health and CMV-seropositive. Sequences were obtained from PBMCs. This chain joins TRBV2 and TRBJ2-7; 7 bases fit TRBD2. CDR3 sequence (DNA): TGTGCCAGCAGTGTCGGGCGGGAGATAGCGTACGAGCAGTACTTC. The encoded protein is CASSVGREIAYEQYF. The full variable domain, completed using reference TRBV2 and TRBJ2-7, is EPEVTQTPSHQVTQMGQEVILRCVPISNHLYFYWYRQILGQKVEFLVSFYNNEISEKSEIFDDQFSVERPDGSNFTLKIRSTKLEDSAMYFCASSVGREIAYEQYFGPGTRLTVT.